These 19 T cell receptor beta chains share one sample of origin, sequenced in a study of shared clonotypes between healthy human individuals. Using immunoSEQ multiplex PCR, the repertoire was profiled, and TCRdb retains in-frame clones only, with some absent. The sample holds about 600,000 clones; approximately 97% are singletons and the top ten take 0.045% to 0.06%. The sequencing sample was made of naive CD4+ T cells sorted from blood. Indicated subset: CD45RA+ positively selected. These receptors originate from a woman in her 30s in good health.

The chain employs TRBV18 and TRBJ1-5; 9 nucleotides line up with TRBD1. The V gene's germline CDR1 is KGHSH and CDR2 LQKENI. After removal of 3 bases from V and 3 bases from J, the junction contained 3 bases not matched to a gene. The CDR3 length is 15 residues. The CDR3 here is CASSPDRGDNQPQHF. The CDR3 bases are TGTGCCAGCTCACCGGACAGGGGCGACAATCAGCCCCAGCATTTT. Supplemented by reference TRBV18 and TRBJ1-5, the full variable domain reads NAGVMQNPRHLVRRRGQEARLRCSPMKGHSHVYWYRQLPEEGLKFMVYLQKENIIDESGMPKERFSAEFPKEGPSILRIQQVVRGDSAAYFCASSPDRGDNQPQHFGDGTRLSIL.

V gene TRBV30 combines with J gene TRBJ2-4; D might be TRBD1 or TRBD2, each matching 5 bases. Trimming pared 2 bases from V and 0 bases from J, leaving 11 bases between. CDR1 is GTSNPN and CDR2 is SVGIG in the germline V gene (reference sequence). This CDR3 has 15 amino acids. CDR3 DNA: TGTGCCTGGAGTTCCGGGGCCCTAGCCAAAAACATTCAGTACTTC. Translating it yields CAWSSGALAKNIQYF.

The CDR3 DNA reads as TGTGCCAGCAGTTACTCGCCGGGACAGTGGGCTTTCTTT. Translation: CASSYSPGQWAFF. V usage is TRBV6-6 and J usage is TRBJ1-1; the match to TRBD1 covers 7 bases. The ends lost 0 bases at V and 11 bases at J; junction bases unmatched: 6. CDR1 is MNHNY, CDR2 SVGAGI, per germline (reference sequence). The length of the CDR3 is 13 residues.

A remark on this clone: At one of its ends the junction is not consistent with the germline gene, which may arise from a read error. The gene calls are TRBV2 and TRBJ2-1; D is unresolved. The CDR3 totals 15 residues. From germline, CDR1 is SNHLY and CDR2 FYNNEI. The CDR3 DNA reads as TGTGCCAGCAGTCTATCCGGGCAATCCTTCAATGAGCAGTTCTTC. Its protein product is CASSLSGQSFNEQFF.

The chain employs TRBV18 and TRBJ1-3; tentative D call: TRBD1 (5 bases). Germline V gives CDR1 KGHSH, CDR2 LQKENI. V gave up 3 bases and J gave up 4 bases, with 16 bases separating them. CDR3 size: 16 residues. Written as DNA, the CDR3 is TGTGCCAGCTCACCGTTAGGCAGGGCCAACGGAAACACCATATATTTT. This encodes CASSPLGRANGNTIYF.

This clone was counted a single time. The gene calls are TRBV21-1 and TRBJ1-1. TRBV21-1 is reported as a pseudogene. The CDR3 spans 17 residues. The CDR3: CASMVASQRIGGIEAFF. As DNA, the CDR3 is TGTGCCAGCATGGTAGCGAGCCAACGGATTGGGGGGATTGAAGCTTTCTTT.

This clone was seen just once. The J gene is TRBJ2-7, the V gene TRBV2; TRBD1 or TRBD2 may be the D gene (5 bases each). The ends were cut back, 5 bases at V and 5 bases at J, with 19 bases in the middle. This CDR3 is built from 15 residues. Germline V gene lookup returns CDR1 SNHLY and CDR2 FYNNEI. The CDR3 bases are TGTGCCAGCAGTCATCCCGGGACGCCGTTGAACGAGCAGTACTTC. Protein sequence: CASSHPGTPLNEQYF. The whole variable domain, filled in from reference TRBV2 and TRBJ2-7, reads EPEVTQTPSHQVTQMGQEVILRCVPISNHLYFYWYRQILGQKVEFLVSFYNNEISEKSEIFDDQFSVERPDGSNFTLKIRSTKLEDSAMYFCASSHPGTPLNEQYFGPGTRLTVT.

The chain couples TRBV30 to TRBJ2-1; a possible D gene is TRBD2 (6 bases). CDR1 is GTSNPN and CDR2 is SVGIG in the germline V gene (reference sequence). CDR3 length equals 16 residues. V was cut by 3 bases and J by 1 base, with 16 bases left in between. The CDR3 is CAWRWGGPRSYNEQFF. DNA for the CDR3: TGTGCCTGGAGGTGGGGAGGCCCGCGTTCCTACAATGAGCAGTTCTTC. The full variable domain, with the rest looked up from reference TRBV30 and TRBJ2-1, is SQTIHQWPATLVQPVGSPLSLECTVEGTSNPNLYWYRQAAGRGLQLLFYSVGIGQISSEVPQNLSASRPQDRQFILSSKKLLLSDSGFYLCAWRWGGPRSYNEQFFGPGTRLTVL.

This chain links TRBV9 with TRBJ2-5; 11 bases are shared with TRBD2. V was pared by 4 bases and J by 5 bases, with 7 bases of the junction left unmatched. Germline V CDR1 and CDR2: SGDLS, YYNGEE. CDR3 size: 15 residues. DNA of the CDR3: TGTGCCAGCAGCCCCACTAGCGGGAGTCACGAGACCCAGTACTTC. Encoded protein: CASSPTSGSHETQYF.

V is TRBV9 and J is TRBJ2-7; 8 bases map to TRBD2. Germline V gene data show CDR1 as SGDLS and CDR2 as YYNGEE. J gave up 2 bases and V 0 bases, and 7 bases lay outside the gene matches. This CDR3 contains 16 residues. CDR3 in amino acids: CASSVDSSGSTYEQYF. CDR3 nucleotide sequence: TGTGCCAGCAGCGTAGATTCTAGCGGGTCCACCTACGAGCAGTACTTC.

The rearrangement joins TRBV5-1 to TRBJ2-3; a possible D gene is TRBD1 (6 bases). CDR1 and CDR2 from the germline V gene are SGHRS and YFSETQ. The CDR3 consists of 16 residues. Trimming removed 0 bases at V and 6 bases at J, with 17 bases between. The DNA of the CDR3 is TGCGCCAGCAGCTTGGACGGGACAAGTGCCAGGGATACGCAGTATTTT. Protein: CASSLDGTSARDTQYF.

The V and J genes are TRBV21-1 and TRBJ2-1; the DNA was not used to check the table's D call, TRBD1. TRBV21-1 is noted as a pseudogene. CDR3 length equals 16 residues. This chain's CDR3 is CASSKEDRGNCGEQFF. DNA for the CDR3: TGTGCCAGCAGCAAAGAAGACAGGGGTAACTGCGGTGAGCAGTTCTTC.

The chain recombines TRBV30 with TRBJ2-3; TRBD2 aligns across 11 bases. The CDR3 extends over 15 amino acids. Germline V gene lookup returns CDR1 GTSNPN and CDR2 SVGIG (reference sequence). V lost 0 bases and J lost 6; bases outside the gene matches: 5. The CDR3 reads CAWSVLAGGYDTQYF. The CDR3, as DNA: TGTGCCTGGAGTGTTTTAGCGGGAGGGTATGATACGCAGTATTTT. Drawing the rest from reference TRBV30 and TRBJ2-3, the complete variable domain is SQTIHQWPATLVQPVGSPLSLECTVEGTSNPNLYWYRQAAGRGLQLLFYSVGIGQISSEVPQNLSASRPQDRQFILSSKKLLLSDSGFYLCAWSVLAGGYDTQYFGPGTRLTVL.

A single count supports this clone. The V and J genes are TRBV19 and TRBJ1-1; D uncertain. The V gene lost 3 bases and the J gene lost 5 bases, with 13 bases spanning the gap. Germline V gene lookup returns CDR1 LNHDA and CDR2 SQIVND (reference sequence). The CDR3 has 14 amino acids. CDR3 sequence: CASSIGHLGTEAFF. CDR3 nucleotide sequence: TGTGCCAGTAGTATTGGTCACTTAGGAACTGAAGCTTTCTTT.

The V and J genes are TRBV4-1 and TRBJ1-1; D is possibly TRBD1 (5 bases). CDR3 length: 14 amino acids. CDR1 and CDR2 from the germline V gene are MGHRA and YSYEKL. Trimming left V 1 base short and J 4 bases short, with 10 bases between. The CDR3 coding sequence is TGCGCCAGCAGCCAAGCCAGGGAGGGCACTGAAGCTTTCTTT. It encodes CASSQAREGTEAFF.

A single count supports this clone. This chain uses TRBV11-2 with TRBJ2-2; D might be TRBD1 (6 bases). The V gene lost 3 bases and the J gene lost 0 bases, with 8 bases spanning the gap. CDR1 and CDR2 (germline): SGHAT, FQNNGV. This CDR3 is 15 amino acids long. The CDR3 bases are TGTGCCAGCAGCTTCTGGACAGCGAACACCGGGGAGCTGTTTTTT. It is translated as CASSFWTANTGELFF. Full variable domain (missing parts from reference TRBV11-2 and TRBJ2-2): EAGVAQSPRYKIIEKRQSVAFWCNPISGHATLYWYQQILGQGPKLLIQFQNNGVVDDSQLPKDRFSAERLKGVDSTLKIQPAKLEDSAVYLCASSFWTANTGELFFGEGSRLTVL.

The chain joins TRBV5-1 to TRBJ2-1, with a possible D match to TRBD1 (6 bases). From germline, CDR1 is SGHRS and CDR2 YFSETQ. V lost 0 bases and J lost 8, with 18 bases in between. This CDR3 region has 16 residues. The chain's CDR3 is CASSLGAGPRGDEQFF. The DNA for the CDR3 is TGCGCCAGCAGCTTGGGTGCGGGCCCCAGGGGAGATGAGCAGTTCTTC.

This clone was counted a single time. V is TRBV28 and J is TRBJ1-4; D might be TRBD1 (6 bases). The germline V gene has CDR1 MDHEN and CDR2 SYDVKM. The CDR3 spans 17 residues. Trimming pared 3 bases from V and 8 bases from J, leaving 22 bases between. CDR3 in amino acids: CASSFSKGVGGKEKLFF. The CDR3 DNA is TGTGCCAGCAGTTTTTCGAAGGGGGTAGGGGGAAAAGAAAAACTGTTTTTT.

This clone has only one observation. V gene TRBV11-2 combines with J gene TRBJ2-7; TRBD2 matches 9 bases. The V and J ends lost 4 bases and 3 bases, in that order; junction bases with no gene match: 7. Germline assignment: CDR1 SGHAT and CDR2 FQNNGV. The length of the CDR3 is 15 residues. In DNA, the CDR3 is TGTGCCAGCAGCTCCATACTAGCGGGTGACTACGAGCAGTACTTC. Protein product: CASSSILAGDYEQYF.